Following are 14 T cell receptor beta chains from one sample sequenced in a study of Graves' ophthalmopathy and Graves' hyperthyroidism. RNA transcripts served as template for amplifying TCR beta CDR3 sequences. The first-round RT-PCR employed HTBI primers together with the Qiagen OneStep RT-PCR kit. A multiplex PCR was then performed as the second round. TCRdb used MiXCR to reprocess the multiplex PCR reads, holding one entry per CDR3 protein. The table lists hundreds of thousands of distinct CDR3 sequences, about 24% of them singletons. The source material was peripheral blood. Every receptor here comes from a woman aged 18 to 35 with stable Graves' hyperthyroidism. Some clones in this sample may be carry-over from other donors' samples.

V gene TRBV11-3 combines with J gene TRBJ2-2; D unclear. CDR1 is SGHNT, CDR2 YENEEA, per germline. The CDR3 covers 15 residues. The ends were cut back, 2 bases at V and 3 bases at J, with 10 bases in the middle. The CDR3 sequence: CASSLKGRDTGELFF. The CDR3 nucleotides are TGTGCCAGCAGCTTAAAGGGAAGGGACACCGGGGAGCTGTTTTTT.

Remarks on this clonotype: This clone may be a read error of a much larger clone one base away. The rearrangement joins TRBV12-3 or TRBV12-4 to TRBJ1-5; tentatively, D is TRBD1 (5 bases). The CDR3 length is 16 residues. As DNA, the CDR3 is TGTTCCAGCAGCCCTGGGGGGGTGAGGGGCAATCAGCCCCAGCATTTT. Translation: CSSSPGGVRGNQPQHF.

This clonotype was counted at least ten times. The chain employs TRBV30 and TRBJ2-5, with D possibly matching TRBD1 (6 bases). Germline CDR1 is GTSNPN and CDR2 is SVGIG (reference sequence). With 3 bases removed from V and 5 bases from J, the gap between germline ends came to 13 bases. This CDR3 has 13 amino acids. The CDR3 is CAWRGQGMETQYF. The CDR3 DNA follows: TGTGCCTGGAGGGGGCAGGGGATGGAGACCCAGTACTTC. The full variable domain, in which reference TRBV30 and TRBJ2-5 provide the parts outside the CDR3, is SQTIHQWPATLVQPVGSPLSLECTVEGTSNPNLYWYRQAAGRGLQLLFYSVGIGQISSEVPQNLSASRPQDRQFILSSKKLLLSDSGFYLCAWRGQGMETQYFGPGTRLLVL.

The chain couples TRBV7-3 to TRBJ2-2, with 9 positions matching TRBD2. This CDR3 has 16 amino acids. Germline CDR1 SGHTA, CDR2 FQGTGA. The trim removed 1 base at V and 5 bases at J, leaving 5 bases unmatched. The CDR3 sequence: CASSLISGSGTGELFF. Written as DNA, the CDR3 is TGTGCCAGCAGCTTAATTAGCGGGAGCGGAACCGGGGAGCTGTTTTTT.

Many counts were recorded for this clonotype. CDR3 sequence: CATSDWTTNYGYTF. The DNA of the CDR3 is TGTGCCACCAGTGATTGGACAACTAACTATGGCTACACCTTC. The V gene is TRBV24-1, the J gene TRBJ1-2; a possible D gene is TRBD1 (5 bases). Trimming pared 2 bases from V and 0 bases from J, leaving 6 bases between. Germline V gene lookup returns CDR1 KGHDR and CDR2 SFDVKD. CDR3 length equals 14 residues.

The rearrangement links TRBV30 to TRBJ1-1; 11 nucleotides align to TRBD1. V shed 4 bases and J 4 bases; nucleotides not matched to a gene: 8. Germline V lookup: CDR1 GTSNPN, CDR2 SVGIG (reference sequence). The CDR3 has 15 residues. The CDR3 DNA sequence: TGTGCCTGGAATTACCCGGGACAGGGGGTCACTGAAGCTTTCTTT. This encodes CAWNYPGQGVTEAFF.

Many counts were recorded for this clonotype. V gene TRBV19 combines with J gene TRBJ1-2; D is unresolved. Per germline, CDR1 LNHDA and CDR2 SQIVND (reference sequence). Trimming took 6 bases from V and 6 from J, leaving 8 bases between them. The CDR3 is made up of 11 amino acids. CDR3 region: CASRDIDGYTF. CDR3 nucleotide sequence: TGTGCCAGTAGAGACATCGATGGCTACACCTTC.

A few counts support this clonotype. The V call is TRBV18, the J call TRBJ2-5, with D tentatively TRBD1 (6 bases). V lost 4 bases and J lost 1, with 7 bases in between. Germline CDR1 is KGHSH and CDR2 is LQKENI. The CDR3 has 13 amino acids. Here the CDR3 reads CASSRDIQETQYF. Here the CDR3 DNA reads TGTGCCAGCTCACGGGACATCCAAGAGACCCAGTACTTC.

The V call is TRBV27, the J call TRBJ1-5, with 7 bases fitting TRBD1. Germline CDR1 and CDR2: MNHEY and SMNVEV (reference sequence). The CDR3 has 16 residues. The trim removed 11 bases at V and 0 bases at J, leaving 13 bases unmatched. CDR3 coding DNA: TGTGCCTCGCGTGGCAGGGGGACATATAGCAATCAGCCCCAGCATTTT. This encodes CASRGRGTYSNQPQHF.

In this sample, this clonotype turned up once. The CDR3 reads CASSLRGQGREREETQYF. In DNA, the CDR3 is TGTGCCAGCAGTTTAAGGGGACAGGGGCGAGAGCGAGAAGAGACCCAGTACTTC. The chain links TRBV12-3 or TRBV12-4 to TRBJ2-5; TRBD1 agrees at 10 bases. This CDR3 is 18 amino acids long. The J segment lost 3 bases and the V segment lost 2 bases, leaving 12 bases of the junction unmatched.

J is TRBJ2-7 and V is TRBV25-1, with a tentative D call TRBD1 (5 bases). Germline CDR1 and CDR2: MGHDK and SYGVNS. V lost 4 bases, J lost 0 bases, and 16 bases lay in between. This CDR3 has 16 residues. The CDR3 coding sequence is TGTGCCAGCAGTGCGTTGGGGCCTCAGACCTCCTACGAGCAGTACTTC. Protein: CASSALGPQTSYEQYF.

This clonotype has ten or more counts. This sequence joins TRBV28 and TRBJ1-5; 7 bases match TRBD1. This CDR3 region has 15 residues. Germline CDR1 reads MDHEN; CDR2 reads SYDVKM. After removal of 5 bases from V and 6 bases from J, the junction contained 10 bases not matched to a gene. CDR3 bases: TGTGCCAGCAGTCTCTCCTTGGCAGGGGGTCAGCCCCAGCATTTT. Translation gives CASSLSLAGGQPQHF.

The rearrangement links TRBV29-1 to TRBJ2-3; D may be TRBD1 or TRBD2 (5 bases each). The CDR3 is 14 residues long. Per the germline V gene, CDR1 is SQVTM and CDR2 is ANQGSEA. The germline V and J ends were trimmed by 5 bases and 2 bases, with 14 bases remaining between them. CDR3 DNA sequence: TGCAGCGTTCTTTTGGGGCGGGCCACAGATACGCAGTATTTT. This encodes CSVLLGRATDTQYF.

The chain links TRBV10-3 to TRBJ1-1; D is ambiguous. Germline CDR1 ENHRY, CDR2 SYGVKD. The length of the CDR3 is 14 residues. V shed 0 bases and J shed 8 bases, with 13 bases lying between them. The CDR3 is CAISESLRSGEAFF. CDR3 bases: TGTGCCATCAGTGAGTCCCTTAGGTCGGGGGAAGCTTTCTTT.